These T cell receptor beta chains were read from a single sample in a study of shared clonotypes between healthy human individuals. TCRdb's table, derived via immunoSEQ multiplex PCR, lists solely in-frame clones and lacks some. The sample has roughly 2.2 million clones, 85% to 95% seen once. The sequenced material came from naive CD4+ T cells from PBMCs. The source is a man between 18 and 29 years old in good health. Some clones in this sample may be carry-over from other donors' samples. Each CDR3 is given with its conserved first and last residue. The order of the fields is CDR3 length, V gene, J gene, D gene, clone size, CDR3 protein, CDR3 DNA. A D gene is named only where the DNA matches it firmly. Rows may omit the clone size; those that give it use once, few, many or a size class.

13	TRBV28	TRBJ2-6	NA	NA	CASSLSGANVLTF	TGTGCCAGCAGTTTGTCTGGGGCCAACGTCCTGACTTTC
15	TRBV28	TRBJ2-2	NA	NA	CASSWDNENTGELFF	TGTGCCAGCAGCTGGGACAACGAGAACACCGGGGAGCTGTTTTTT
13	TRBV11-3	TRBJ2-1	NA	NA	CASSFRGNNEQFF	TGTGCCAGCAGCTTCCGGGGGAACAATGAGCAGTTCTTC
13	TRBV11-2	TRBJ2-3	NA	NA	CASSFHLTDTQYF	TGTGCCAGCAGCTTCCATCTTACCGATACGCAGTATTTT
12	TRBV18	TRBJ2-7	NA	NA	CASSGSGPEQYF	TGTGCCAGCTCAGGGAGCGGGCCAGAGCAGTACTTC
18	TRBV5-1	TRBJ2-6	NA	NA	CASSLESILSSGANVLTF	TGCGCCAGCAGCTTGGAGAGCATCTTAAGCTCTGGGGCCAACGTCCTGACTTTC
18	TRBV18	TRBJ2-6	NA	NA	CASSPVYSGLDGANVLTF	TGTGCCAGCTCACCCGTCTACTCGGGTTTAGATGGGGCCAACGTCCTGACTTTC
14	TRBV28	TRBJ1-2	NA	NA	CASSLYGTYSGYTF	TGTGCCAGCAGTTTATACGGGACCTATTCTGGCTACACCTTC
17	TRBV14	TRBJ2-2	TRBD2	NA	CASSELAGPGDTGELFF	TGTGCCAGCAGCGAACTAGCGGGACCCGGGGACACCGGGGAGCTGTTTTTT
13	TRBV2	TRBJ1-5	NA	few	CASGGGGNQPQHF	TGTGCCAGCGGTGGGGGAGGCAATCAGCCCCAGCATTTT
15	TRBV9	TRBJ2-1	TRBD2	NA	CASSVEGLANNEQFF	TGTGCCAGCAGCGTAGAGGGACTAGCGAACAATGAGCAGTTCTTC
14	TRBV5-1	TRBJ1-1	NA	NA	CASTRGGGGTEAFF	TGCGCCAGCACCCGAGGAGGAGGGGGTACTGAAGCTTTCTTT
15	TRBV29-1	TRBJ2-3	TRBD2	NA	CSVEGPAGATDTQYF	TGCAGCGTCGAGGGTCCAGCGGGAGCAACAGATACGCAGTATTTT
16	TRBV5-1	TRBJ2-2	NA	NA	CASRPPGSQNTGELFF	TGCGCCAGCAGGCCCCCCGGGAGCCAAAACACCGGGGAGCTGTTTTTT
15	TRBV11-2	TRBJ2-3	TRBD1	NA	CASSLGTGGTDTQYF	TGTGCCAGCAGCCTAGGGACAGGGGGCACAGATACGCAGTATTTT
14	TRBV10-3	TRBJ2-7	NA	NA	CAIKGTGEVYEQYF	TGTGCCATCAAAGGCACAGGTGAGGTTTACGAGCAGTACTTC
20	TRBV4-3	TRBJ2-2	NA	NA	CASSPQVGRVWWENTGELFF	TGCGCCAGCAGCCCCCAGGTGGGGCGGGTATGGTGGGAGAACACCGGGGAGCTGTTTTTT
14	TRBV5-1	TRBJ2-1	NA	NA	CASSQAAGSGEQFF	TGCGCCAGCAGTCAGGCGGCTGGCAGCGGGGAGCAGTTCTTC
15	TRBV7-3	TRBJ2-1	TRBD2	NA	CASSYSGGSYNEQFF	TGTGCCAGCAGCTATTCGGGAGGTTCCTACAATGAGCAGTTCTTC
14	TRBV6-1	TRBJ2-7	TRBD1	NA	CASSESGGSYEQYF	TGTGCCAGCAGTGAATCAGGGGGCTCCTACGAGCAGTACTTC